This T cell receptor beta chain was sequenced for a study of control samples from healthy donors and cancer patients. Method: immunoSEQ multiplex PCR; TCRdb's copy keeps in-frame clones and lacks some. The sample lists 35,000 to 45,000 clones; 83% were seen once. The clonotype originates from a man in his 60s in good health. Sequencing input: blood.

The CDR3 loop reads CASSPGPSSYNSPLHF. CDR3 nucleotides: TGTGCCAGCTCACCAGGGCCGAGCTCCTATAATTCACCCCTCCACTTT. V gene TRBV18 combines with J gene TRBJ1-6; the D is unclear. The CDR3 runs to 16 residues. Germline loops: CDR1 KGHSH, CDR2 LQKENI. V lost 2 bases to trimming and J lost 0 bases, with 8 bases between them.